The T cell receptor beta chain described here comes from a study of blood T cell repertoires in COVID-19. The V gene lost 4 bases and the J gene lost 3 bases, with 7 bases spanning the gap. The CDR3 sequence is 12 residues long. Germline lookup yields CDR1 SGHKS and CDR2 YYEKEE (reference sequence). This table comes from immunoSEQ multiplex PCR, and its TCRdb copy is limited to in-frame clones, with some not included. Of over 200,000 clones listed, approximately 89% are singletons. This receptor was taken from a woman aged 30 to 39 who had been exposed to COVID-19. The V and J genes are TRBV5-5 and TRBJ1-1, with a weak D call TRBD1 (5 bases). The sequencing input was PBMCs or T cells enriched from blood (not recorded which). For the CDR3, the DNA is TGTGCCAGCAGCCGCAGGGACACTGAAGCTTTCTTT. Its translation: CASSRRDTEAFF. Variable domain in full (rest from reference TRBV5-5 and TRBJ1-1): DAGVTQSPTHLIKTRGQQVTLRCSPISGHKSVSWYQQVLGQGPQFIFQYYEKEERGRGNFPDRFSARQFPNYSSELNVNALLLGDSALYLCASSRRDTEAFFGQGTRLTVV.